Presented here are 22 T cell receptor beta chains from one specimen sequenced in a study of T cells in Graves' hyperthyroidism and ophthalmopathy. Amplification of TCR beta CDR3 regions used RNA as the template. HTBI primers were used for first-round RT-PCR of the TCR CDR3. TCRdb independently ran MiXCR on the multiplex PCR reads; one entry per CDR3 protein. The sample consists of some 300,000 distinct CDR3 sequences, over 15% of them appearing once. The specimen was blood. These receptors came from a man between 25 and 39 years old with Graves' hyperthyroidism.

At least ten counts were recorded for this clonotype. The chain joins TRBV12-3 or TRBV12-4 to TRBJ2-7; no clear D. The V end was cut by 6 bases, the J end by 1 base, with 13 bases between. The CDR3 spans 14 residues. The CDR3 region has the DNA TGTGCCAGCAGCCGAACACGGATTTCCTACGAGCAGTACTTC. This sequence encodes CASSRTRISYEQYF.

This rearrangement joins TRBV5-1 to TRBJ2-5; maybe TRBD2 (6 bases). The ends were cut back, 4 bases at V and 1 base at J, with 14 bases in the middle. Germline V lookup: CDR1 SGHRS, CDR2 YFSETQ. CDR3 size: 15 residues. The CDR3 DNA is TGCGCCAGCAGCCTTGATGGGGGGTCCCAAGAGACCCAGTACTTC. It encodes CASSLDGGSQETQYF.

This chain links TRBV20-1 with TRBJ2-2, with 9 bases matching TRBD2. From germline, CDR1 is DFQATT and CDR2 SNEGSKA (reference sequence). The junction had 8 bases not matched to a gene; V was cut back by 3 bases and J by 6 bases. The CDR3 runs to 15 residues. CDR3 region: CSASSGSPIAGELFF. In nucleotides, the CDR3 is TGCAGTGCTAGTAGCGGGAGTCCGATCGCCGGGGAGCTGTTTTTT.

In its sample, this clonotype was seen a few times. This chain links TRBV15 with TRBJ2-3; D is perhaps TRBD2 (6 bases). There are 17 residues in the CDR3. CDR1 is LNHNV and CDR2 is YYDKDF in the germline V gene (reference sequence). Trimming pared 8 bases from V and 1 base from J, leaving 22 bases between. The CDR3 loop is CATWELIRAGCTDTQYF. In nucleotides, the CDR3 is TGTGCCACCTGGGAACTCATCAGGGCGGGATGCACAGATACGCAGTATTTT.

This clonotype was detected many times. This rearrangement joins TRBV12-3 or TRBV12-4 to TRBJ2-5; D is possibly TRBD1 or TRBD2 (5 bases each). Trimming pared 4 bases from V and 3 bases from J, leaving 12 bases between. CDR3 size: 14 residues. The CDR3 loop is CASSSGTDEETQYF. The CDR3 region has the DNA TGTGCCAGCAGTTCCGGGACCGACGAAGAGACCCAGTACTTC.

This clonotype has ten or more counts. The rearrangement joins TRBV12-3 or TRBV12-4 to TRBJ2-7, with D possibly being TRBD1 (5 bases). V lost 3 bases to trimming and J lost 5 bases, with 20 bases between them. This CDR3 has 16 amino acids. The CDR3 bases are TGTGCCAGCAGTTTTCACGAGTCGCAGGGTAAGGACGAGCAGTACTTC. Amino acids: CASSFHESQGKDEQYF.

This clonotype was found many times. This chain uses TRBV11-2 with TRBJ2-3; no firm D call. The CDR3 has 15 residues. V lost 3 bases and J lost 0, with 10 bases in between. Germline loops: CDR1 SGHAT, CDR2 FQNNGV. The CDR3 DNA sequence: TGTGCCAGCAGCTTTGGCGACTCTAGCACAGATACGCAGTATTTT. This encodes CASSFGDSSTDTQYF.

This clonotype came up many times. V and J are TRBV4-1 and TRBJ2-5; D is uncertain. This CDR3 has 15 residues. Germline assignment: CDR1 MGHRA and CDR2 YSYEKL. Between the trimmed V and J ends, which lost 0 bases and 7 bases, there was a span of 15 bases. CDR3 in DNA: TGCGCCAGCAGCCAAGATGACCCCCGTCTTGGGACCCAGTACTTC. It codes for CASSQDDPRLGTQYF.

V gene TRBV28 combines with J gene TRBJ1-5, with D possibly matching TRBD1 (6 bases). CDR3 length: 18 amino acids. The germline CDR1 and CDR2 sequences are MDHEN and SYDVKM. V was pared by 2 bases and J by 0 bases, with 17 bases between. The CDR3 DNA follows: TGTGCCAGCAGTTTAAAGGGTTCGGGGGGCAATAGCAATCAGCCCCAGCATTTT. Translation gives CASSLKGSGGNSNQPQHF.

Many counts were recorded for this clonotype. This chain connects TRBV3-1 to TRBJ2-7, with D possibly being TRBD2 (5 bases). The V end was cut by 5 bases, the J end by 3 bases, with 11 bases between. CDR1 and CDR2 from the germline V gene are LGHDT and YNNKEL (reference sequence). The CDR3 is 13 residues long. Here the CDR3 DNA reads TGTGCCAGCAGCTCCCCGGGGATCTACGAGCAGTACTTC. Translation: CASSSPGIYEQYF.

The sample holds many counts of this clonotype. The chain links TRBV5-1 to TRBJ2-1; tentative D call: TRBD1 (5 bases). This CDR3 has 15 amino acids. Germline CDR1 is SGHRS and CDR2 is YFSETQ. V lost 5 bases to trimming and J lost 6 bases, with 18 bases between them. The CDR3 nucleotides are TGCGCCAGCAGGACCCTGTACCAGGGCGGCAATGAGCAGTTCTTC. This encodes CASRTLYQGGNEQFF.

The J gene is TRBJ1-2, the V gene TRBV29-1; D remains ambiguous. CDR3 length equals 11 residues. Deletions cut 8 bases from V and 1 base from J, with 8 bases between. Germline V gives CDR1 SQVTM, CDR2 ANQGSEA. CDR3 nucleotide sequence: TGCAGCTTGGAACATAACTATGGCTACACCTTC. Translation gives CSLEHNYGYTF. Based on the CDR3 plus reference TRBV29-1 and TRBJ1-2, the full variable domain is SAVISQKPSRDICQRGTSLTIQCQVDSQVTMMFWYRQQPGQSLTLIATANQGSEATYESGFVIDKFPISRPNLTFSTLTVSNMSPEDSSIYLCSLEHNYGYTFGSGTRLTVV.

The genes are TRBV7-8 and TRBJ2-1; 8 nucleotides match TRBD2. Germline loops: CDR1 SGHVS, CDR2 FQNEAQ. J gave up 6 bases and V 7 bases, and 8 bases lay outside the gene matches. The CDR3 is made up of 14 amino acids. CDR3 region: CASTSTGGGNEQFF. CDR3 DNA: TGTGCCAGCACCTCCACGGGGGGGGGCAATGAGCAGTTCTTC.

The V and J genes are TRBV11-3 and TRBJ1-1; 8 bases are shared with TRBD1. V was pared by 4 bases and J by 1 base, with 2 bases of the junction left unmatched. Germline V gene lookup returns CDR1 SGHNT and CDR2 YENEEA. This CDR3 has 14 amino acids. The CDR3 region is CASSSTGGNTEAFF. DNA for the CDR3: TGTGCCAGCAGCTCTACAGGGGGGAACACTGAAGCTTTCTTT.

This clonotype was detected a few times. CDR3 amino acids: CASSPYKSRNIQYF. As DNA, the CDR3 is TGTGCCAGCAGCCCGTACAAATCCAGAAACATTCAGTACTTC. The gene calls are TRBV11-2 and TRBJ2-4; the D is unclear. CDR3 size: 14 residues. CDR1 and CDR2 (germline): SGHAT, FQNNGV. V was shortened by 5 bases and J by 6 bases, with 14 bases between the two germline ends.

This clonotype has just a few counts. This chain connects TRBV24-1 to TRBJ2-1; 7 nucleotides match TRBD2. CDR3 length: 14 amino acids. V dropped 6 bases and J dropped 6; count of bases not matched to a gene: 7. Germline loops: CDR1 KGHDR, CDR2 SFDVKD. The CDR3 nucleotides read TGTGCCACCAGTTCTTGGACTAGAATCAATGAGCAGTTCTTC. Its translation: CATSSWTRINEQFF.

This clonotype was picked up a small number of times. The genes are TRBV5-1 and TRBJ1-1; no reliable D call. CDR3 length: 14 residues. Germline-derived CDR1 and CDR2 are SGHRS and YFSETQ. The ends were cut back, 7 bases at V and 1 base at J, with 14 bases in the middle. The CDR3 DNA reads TGCGCCAGCTGGGTTGGGCCGAGGAACACTGAAGCTTTCTTT. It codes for CASWVGPRNTEAFF.

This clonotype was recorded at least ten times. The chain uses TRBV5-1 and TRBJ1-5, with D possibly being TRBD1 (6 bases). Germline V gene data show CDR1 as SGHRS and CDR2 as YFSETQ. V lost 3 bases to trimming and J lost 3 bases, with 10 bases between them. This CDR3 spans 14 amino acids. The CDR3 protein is CASSSGQSNQPQHF. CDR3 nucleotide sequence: TGCGCCAGCAGCTCCGGACAGTCCAATCAGCCCCAGCATTTT.

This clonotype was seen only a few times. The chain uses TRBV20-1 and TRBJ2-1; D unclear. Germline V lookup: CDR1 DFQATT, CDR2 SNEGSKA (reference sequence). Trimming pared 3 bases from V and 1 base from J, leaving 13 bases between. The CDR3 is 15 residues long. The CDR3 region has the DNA TGCAGTGCTAGCGCTAGGGCCAGGTCCTACAATGAGCAGTTCTTC. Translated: CSASARARSYNEQFF.

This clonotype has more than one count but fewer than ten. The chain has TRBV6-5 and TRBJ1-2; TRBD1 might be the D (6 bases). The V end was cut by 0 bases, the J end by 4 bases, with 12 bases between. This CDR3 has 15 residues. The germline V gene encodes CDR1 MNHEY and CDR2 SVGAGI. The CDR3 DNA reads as TGTGCCAGCAGTTACTCCCAGACAGGCCGCTATGGCTACACCTTC. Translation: CASSYSQTGRYGYTF.

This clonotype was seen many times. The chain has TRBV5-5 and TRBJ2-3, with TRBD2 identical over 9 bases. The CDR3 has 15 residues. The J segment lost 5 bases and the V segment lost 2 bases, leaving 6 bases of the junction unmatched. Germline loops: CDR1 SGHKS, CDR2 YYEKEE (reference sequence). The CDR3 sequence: CASSFLAGEGDTQYF. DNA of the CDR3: TGTGCCAGCAGCTTTTTAGCGGGAGAGGGAGATACGCAGTATTTT.

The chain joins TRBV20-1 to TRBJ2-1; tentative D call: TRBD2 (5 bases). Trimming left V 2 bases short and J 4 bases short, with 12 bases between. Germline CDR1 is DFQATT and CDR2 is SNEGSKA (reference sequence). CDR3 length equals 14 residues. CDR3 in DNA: TGCAGTGCTAGATACGGGGTGACGTACAATGAGCAGTTCTTC. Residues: CSARYGVTYNEQFF.